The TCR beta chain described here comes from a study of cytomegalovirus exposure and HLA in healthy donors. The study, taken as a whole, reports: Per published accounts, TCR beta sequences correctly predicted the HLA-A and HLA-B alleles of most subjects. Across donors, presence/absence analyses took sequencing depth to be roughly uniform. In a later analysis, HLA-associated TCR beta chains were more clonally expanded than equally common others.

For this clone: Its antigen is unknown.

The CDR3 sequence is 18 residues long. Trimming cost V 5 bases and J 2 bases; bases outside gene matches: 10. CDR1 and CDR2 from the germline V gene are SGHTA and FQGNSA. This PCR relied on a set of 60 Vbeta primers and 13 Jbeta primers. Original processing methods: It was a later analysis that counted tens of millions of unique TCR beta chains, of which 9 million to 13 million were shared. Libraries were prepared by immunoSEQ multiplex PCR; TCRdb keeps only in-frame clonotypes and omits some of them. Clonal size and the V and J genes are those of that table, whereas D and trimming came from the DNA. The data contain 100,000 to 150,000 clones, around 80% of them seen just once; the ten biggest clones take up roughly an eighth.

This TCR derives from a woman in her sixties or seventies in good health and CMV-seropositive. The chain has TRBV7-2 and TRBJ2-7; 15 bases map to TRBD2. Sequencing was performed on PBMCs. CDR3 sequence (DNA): TGTGCCAGCAGCCCAACCGGGACTAGCGGGGGGCGGCCCTACGAGCAGTACTTC. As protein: CASSPTGTSGGRPYEQYF.